Listed here are 31 T cell receptor beta chains from one sample, sequenced in a study of T cells after yellow fever vaccination. TCRdb processed the 5' RACE reads anew with MiXCR; each CDR3 protein has one entry. This table has around 310,000 distinct CDR3 sequences, approximately 4% appearing once. This sample comprised PBMCs, obtained 5 days after the yellow fever booster vaccination. Receptors were obtained from a man aged 18 to 30 who received the YFV17D yellow fever vaccine.

This clonotype was detected many times. V is TRBV20-1 and J is TRBJ1-4; D is ambiguous. Germline lookup yields CDR1 DFQATT and CDR2 SNEGSKA (reference sequence). This CDR3 contains 12 residues. Trimming pared 2 bases from V and 2 bases from J, leaving 3 bases between. CDR3 protein: CSARLTNEKLFF. The CDR3, as DNA: TGCAGTGCTAGACTCACTAATGAAAAACTGTTTTTT.

Ten or more counts support this clonotype. The V and J genes are TRBV20-1 and TRBJ1-2; no reliable D call. CDR1 DFQATT and CDR2 SNEGSKA come from the germline V gene (reference sequence). CDR3 size: 14 residues. V was shortened by 5 bases and J by 4 bases, with 17 bases between the two germline ends. The CDR3 nucleotides are TGCAGTGCTGATTACAGACCGGACGGCTATGGCTACACCTTC. Protein product: CSADYRPDGYGYTF.

This clonotype was counted at least ten times. The CDR3 DNA reads as TGCGCCAGCAGCCCTCAGACCGGGCCCCAGGAGAAGTACTTC. As protein: CASSPQTGPQEKYF. The V and J genes are TRBV5-1 and TRBJ2-7, with no clear D. Germline lookup yields CDR1 SGHRS and CDR2 YFSETQ. There are 14 residues in the CDR3. With 4 bases removed from V and 11 bases from J, the gap between germline ends came to 22 bases.

As DNA, the CDR3 is TGTGCCAGCAGTTTAATGGCTCACCCGAATTCACCCCTCCACTTT. It is translated as CASSLMAHPNSPLHF. V is TRBV27 and J is TRBJ1-6, with no clear D. This CDR3 is 15 amino acids long. Germline CDR1 MNHEY, CDR2 SMNVEV (reference sequence). With 2 bases removed from V and 7 bases from J, the gap between germline ends came to 12 bases.

The chain has TRBV5-1 and TRBJ2-3, with D unresolved. The V end was cut by 0 bases, the J end by 2 bases, with 7 bases between. CDR1 and CDR2 (germline): SGHRS, YFSETQ. The CDR3 runs 14 residues. Here the CDR3 DNA reads TGCGCCAGCAGCTTGGTCAGTGACACAGATACGCAGTATTTT. Its protein product is CASSLVSDTDTQYF.

The rearrangement joins TRBV29-1 to TRBJ2-3; no reliable D call. The V end lost 7 bases, the J end lost 0 bases, and 5 bases lay between the germline ends. Germline values: CDR1 SQVTM, CDR2 ANQGSEA. This CDR3 has 11 residues. The CDR3 spells CSDYSTDTQYF. CDR3 DNA sequence: TGCAGCGACTACAGCACAGATACGCAGTATTTT.

The rearrangement joins TRBV18 to TRBJ2-5; no reliable D call. This CDR3 is built from 14 residues. V was clipped by 0 bases and J by 2 bases, with 7 bases between them. Germline CDR1 and CDR2: KGHSH and LQKENI. The CDR3 DNA sequence: TGTGCCAGCTCACCACCAGCTATTCAAGAGACCCAGTACTTC. Translated, it gives CASSPPAIQETQYF. The full variable domain, completed using reference TRBV18 and TRBJ2-5, is NAGVMQNPRHLVRRRGQEARLRCSPMKGHSHVYWYRQLPEEGLKFMVYLQKENIIDESGMPKERFSAEFPKEGPSILRIQQVVRGDSAAYFCASSPPAIQETQYFGPGTRLLVL.

The genes are TRBV7-9 and TRBJ1-1; D gene ambiguous. Trimming shortened V by 8 bases and J by 6 bases, and 10 bases separated the two germline ends. CDR1 is SEHNR and CDR2 is FQNEAQ in the germline V gene (reference sequence). CDR3 size: 11 residues. DNA of the CDR3: TGTGCCAGCCTTACTCGGGCTGAAGCTTTCTTT. This sequence encodes CASLTRAEAFF.

Only a few counts were recorded for this clonotype. The chain carries TRBV14 and TRBJ1-2; the match to TRBD1 covers 7 bases. The germline gives CDR1 SGHDN, CDR2 FVKESK. J was trimmed by 5 bases and V by 0 bases; bases with no gene match: 6. The CDR3 has 15 amino acids. This CDR3 reads CASSQDFQGGYGYTF. DNA of the CDR3: TGTGCCAGCAGCCAAGATTTTCAGGGGGGATATGGCTACACCTTC.

This clonotype was counted at least ten times. The chain is built from TRBV4-1 and TRBJ2-5, with D hard to call. Trimming removed 4 bases from V and 2 bases from J, with 14 bases in between. The germline V gene has CDR1 MGHRA and CDR2 YSYEKL. This CDR3 has 15 amino acids. CDR3 sequence: CASSRLGRNQETQYF. Here the CDR3 DNA reads TGCGCCAGCAGCCGATTAGGAAGGAATCAAGAGACCCAGTACTTC.

This clonotype has a handful of counts. This sequence joins TRBV5-1 and TRBJ2-1; 10 bases are shared with TRBD2. The CDR3 length is 17 residues. Germline V gives CDR1 SGHRS, CDR2 YFSETQ. Losses at the gene ends were 4 bases for V and 3 bases for J; bases not matched to a gene: 10. CDR3: CASSPTSGVINYNEQFF. As DNA, the CDR3 is TGCGCCAGCAGCCCAACTAGCGGGGTTATTAACTACAATGAGCAGTTCTTC.

The chain combines TRBV20-1 with TRBJ2-1, with TRBD1 matching 8 bases. This CDR3 has 16 amino acids. The J segment lost 0 bases and the V segment lost 3 bases, leaving 7 bases of the junction unmatched. Germline values: CDR1 DFQATT, CDR2 SNEGSKA (reference sequence). DNA for the CDR3: TGCAGTGCTAGTCGGTCAGGGGGCGTCTCCTACAATGAGCAGTTCTTC. It specifies CSASRSGGVSYNEQFF.

This clonotype occurred a few times. This chain connects TRBV7-9 to TRBJ2-6; the D is unclear. CDR1 and CDR2 from the germline V gene are SEHNR and FQNEAQ (reference sequence). V was cut by 5 bases and J by 0 bases, with 11 bases left in between. The length of the CDR3 is 16 residues. CDR3: CASSVMGLSGANVLTF. CDR3 DNA: TGTGCCAGCAGCGTAATGGGCCTCTCTGGGGCCAACGTCCTGACTTTC.

This clonotype was counted at least ten times. The V gene is TRBV9, the J gene TRBJ2-1; D unclear. CDR1 and CDR2 (germline): SGDLS, YYNGEE. Trimming removed 0 bases from V and 0 bases from J, with 13 bases in between. The CDR3 length is 17 residues. CDR3: CASSVARTFSSYNEQFF. Written as DNA, the CDR3 is TGTGCCAGCAGCGTAGCCCGAACTTTTAGCTCCTACAATGAGCAGTTCTTC. Complete variable domain (other parts from reference TRBV9 and TRBJ2-1): DSGVTQTPKHLITATGQRVTLRCSPRSGDLSVYWYQQSLDQGLQFLIQYYNGEERAKGNILERFSAQQFPDLHSELNLSSLELGDSALYFCASSVARTFSSYNEQFFGPGTRLTVL.

The CDR3 bases are TGTGCCAGTAGTATGGTCCCCTTTTCGCGGGGGGGTCCCCCGCGGGATACGCAGTATTTT. Its translation is CASSMVPFSRGGPPRDTQYF. V usage is TRBV19 and J usage is TRBJ2-3, with 9 bases fitting TRBD2. Trimming at V came to 3 bases and at J to 6 bases, leaving 22 bases not matched to a gene. Germline V CDR1 and CDR2: LNHDA, SQIVND (reference sequence). The CDR3 has 20 residues.

This clonotype was detected many times. Here the CDR3 DNA reads TGTGCCAGCAGCTTAGCGACCAGTATCGGGGAGACCCAGTACTTC. It is translated as CASSLATSIGETQYF. The chain joins TRBV7-7 to TRBJ2-5; D remains ambiguous. The CDR3 extends over 15 amino acids. The V end was cut by 0 bases, the J end by 5 bases, with 13 bases between. In germline, CDR1 is SSHAT, CDR2 FNYEAQ (reference sequence). Full variable domain (outside the CDR3, taken from reference TRBV7-7 and TRBJ2-5): GAGVSQSPRYKVTKRGQDVTLRCDPISSHATLYWYQQALGQGPEFLTYFNYEAQPDKSGLPSDRFSAERPEGSISTLTIQRTEQRDSAMYRCASSLATSIGETQYFGPGTRLLVL.

Only a few counts were recorded for this clonotype. This rearrangement joins TRBV20-1 to TRBJ2-1; 9 positions agree with TRBD2. In germline, CDR1 is DFQATT, CDR2 SNEGSKA (reference sequence). J gave up 7 bases and V 5 bases, and 9 bases lay outside the gene matches. The CDR3 extends over 14 amino acids. CDR3 nucleotides: TGCAGTGCTCTAGCGGGGACACATGGTAATGAGCAGTTCTTC. It codes for CSALAGTHGNEQFF.

A few counts support this clonotype. V is TRBV7-3 and J is TRBJ2-2; D is unresolved. This CDR3 region has 16 residues. In germline, CDR1 is SGHTA, CDR2 FQGTGA. Trimming took 5 bases from V and 6 from J, leaving 19 bases between them. The CDR3 DNA is TGTGCCAGCAGCCCGACAAGGGCAAGGAATCCCGGGGAGCTGTTTTTT. It encodes CASSPTRARNPGELFF.

This clonotype has only a few counts. The genes are TRBV9 and TRBJ1-3; D not resolved. CDR1 is SGDLS, CDR2 YYNGEE, per germline. The CDR3 spans 17 residues. V dropped 1 base and J dropped 4 bases, with 18 bases sitting between them. CDR3 loop: CASSVTPLVRAGNTIYF. The CDR3 region has the DNA TGTGCCAGCAGCGTAACCCCGTTAGTTCGGGCCGGAAACACCATATATTTT. The complete variable domain, with remaining parts taken from reference TRBV9 and TRBJ1-3, reads DSGVTQTPKHLITATGQRVTLRCSPRSGDLSVYWYQQSLDQGLQFLIQYYNGEERAKGNILERFSAQQFPDLHSELNLSSLELGDSALYFCASSVTPLVRAGNTIYFGEGSWLTVV.

This clonotype came up many times. The chain joins TRBV3-1 to TRBJ1-2; unclear D gene. Trimming left V 1 base short and J 2 bases short, with 8 bases between. The CDR3 is 14 amino acids. The germline gives CDR1 LGHDT, CDR2 YNNKEL (reference sequence). CDR3 DNA sequence: TGTGCCAGCAGCCAAGGCACGGGGAACTATGGCTACACCTTC. It codes for CASSQGTGNYGYTF.

This clonotype was counted only a few times. V and J are TRBV5-1 and TRBJ1-2; D gene unclear. Trimming took off 4 bases at V and 4 bases at J, with 11 bases between the two ends. Germline CDR1 reads SGHRS; CDR2 reads YFSETQ. The CDR3 loop spans 13 amino acids. CDR3 coding DNA: TGCGCCAGCAGCGCGGACGGGCCCTATGGCTACACCTTC. It is translated as CASSADGPYGYTF. Combining the CDR3 with reference TRBV5-1 and TRBJ1-2 gives the whole variable domain KAGVTQTPRYLIKTRGQQVTLSCSPISGHRSVSWYQQTPGQGLQFLFEYFSETQRNKGNFPGRFSGRQFSNSRSEMNVSTLELGDSALYLCASSADGPYGYTFGSGTRLTVV.

V is TRBV6-2 or TRBV6-3 and J is TRBJ2-7; 7 nucleotides agree with TRBD2. The junction had 7 bases not matched to a gene; V was cut back by 5 bases and J by 6 bases. There are 13 residues in the CDR3. CDR1 and CDR2 (germline): MNHEY, SVGEGT. The chain's CDR3 is CASSTREGLEQYF. The CDR3 DNA follows: TGTGCCAGCAGTACCAGGGAGGGCCTCGAGCAGTACTTC.

This clonotype has more than one count but fewer than ten. The CDR3 loop reads CSASWGGPEGYTF. The CDR3 region has the DNA TGCAGTGCTAGCTGGGGCGGTCCGGAGGGCTACACCTTC. This sequence joins TRBV20-1 and TRBJ1-2; possibly TRBD1 for D (5 bases). There are 13 residues in the CDR3. Trimming shortened V by 3 bases and J by 8 bases, and 16 bases separated the two germline ends. Per the germline V gene, CDR1 is DFQATT and CDR2 is SNEGSKA (reference sequence).

This clonotype was observed many times. The rearrangement links TRBV9 to TRBJ2-3; TRBD1 matches 7 bases. CDR3 length: 17 residues. Germline V CDR1 and CDR2: SGDLS, YYNGEE. V lost 0 bases and J lost 1; bases outside the gene matches: 8. Here the CDR3 reads CASSVAPGGQGTDTQYF. CDR3 nucleotide sequence: TGTGCCAGCAGCGTAGCCCCCGGTGGACAGGGCACAGATACGCAGTATTTT.

This clonotype came up many times. V is TRBV13 and J is TRBJ2-7, with 11 nucleotides matching TRBD1. Unmatched junction bases numbered 10, after V lost 2 bases and J lost 4 bases. Germline CDR1 reads PRHDT; CDR2 reads FYEKMQ (reference sequence). This CDR3 has 17 residues. CDR3 loop: CASSLLRRGTGGYEQYV. Here the CDR3 DNA reads TGTGCCAGCAGCTTACTACGACGGGGGACAGGGGGTTACGAGCAGTACGTC.

This clonotype was seen at least ten times. An end of the junction differs from the germline gene, which may be a read error. The chain joins TRBV12-3 or TRBV12-4 to TRBJ2-1, with D perhaps matching TRBD2 (5 bases). The CDR3 spans 13 residues. Written as DNA, the CDR3 is TGTGCCAGCAGTTTATCGGAGGCCCGGGGTAGGGTCTTC. Translation gives CASSLSEARGRVF.

This clonotype was found a few times. This sequence joins TRBV6-6 and TRBJ2-7; possible D gene TRBD1, 7 bases. Germline CDR1 reads MNHNY; CDR2 reads SVGAGI (reference sequence). Trimming cost V 4 bases and J 7 bases, with 11 bases left between them. CDR3 length: 12 residues. Written as DNA, the CDR3 is TGTGCCAGCAGTTTTCAGGGGGGTGAGCAGTACGTC. This codes for CASSFQGGEQYV.

The chain links TRBV27 to TRBJ1-6, with TRBD1 as a possible D gene (5 bases). Germline V gene data show CDR1 as MNHEY and CDR2 as SMNVEV (reference sequence). CDR3 length equals 19 residues. Deletions cut 2 bases from V and 0 bases from J, with 17 bases between. This CDR3 reads CASSLNAGGRSSYNSPLHF. The DNA of the CDR3 is TGTGCCAGCAGTTTAAATGCGGGGGGAAGGAGCTCCTATAATTCACCCCTCCACTTT.

This clonotype was picked up a small number of times. The V call is TRBV5-1, the J call TRBJ1-2; D is perhaps TRBD1 (6 bases). Germline V CDR1 and CDR2: SGHRS, YFSETQ. The V end was cut by 6 bases, the J end by 0 bases, with 18 bases between. The CDR3 spans 16 residues. The CDR3 loop reads CASTPGRGAANYGYTF. CDR3 DNA sequence: TGCGCCAGCACGCCCGGACGGGGGGCGGCTAACTATGGCTACACCTTC. Filled out from reference TRBV5-1 and TRBJ1-2, the complete variable domain reads KAGVTQTPRYLIKTRGQQVTLSCSPISGHRSVSWYQQTPGQGLQFLFEYFSETQRNKGNFPGRFSGRQFSNSRSEMNVSTLELGDSALYLCASTPGRGAANYGYTFGSGTRLTVV.

This chain connects TRBV27 to TRBJ1-1, with 9 nucleotides matching TRBD1. Germline V CDR1 and CDR2: MNHEY, SMNVEV (reference sequence). V gave up 7 bases and J gave up 3 bases; unmatched junction bases: 9. The CDR3 runs to 15 residues. CDR3 sequence reads: CASNPMTGGYTEAFF. CDR3 coding DNA: TGTGCCAGCAACCCGATGACAGGGGGGTACACTGAAGCTTTCTTT.

In DNA, the CDR3 is TGTGCCAGCAGCCAAGTTGGCGGGGGCGGCACAGATACGCAGTATTTT. Translating it yields CASSQVGGGGTDTQYF. V and J are TRBV3-1 and TRBJ2-3, with D perhaps matching TRBD2 (7 bases). Trimming pared 1 base from V and 1 base from J, leaving 12 bases between. This CDR3 is built from 16 residues. CDR1 is LGHDT, CDR2 YNNKEL, per germline (reference sequence).